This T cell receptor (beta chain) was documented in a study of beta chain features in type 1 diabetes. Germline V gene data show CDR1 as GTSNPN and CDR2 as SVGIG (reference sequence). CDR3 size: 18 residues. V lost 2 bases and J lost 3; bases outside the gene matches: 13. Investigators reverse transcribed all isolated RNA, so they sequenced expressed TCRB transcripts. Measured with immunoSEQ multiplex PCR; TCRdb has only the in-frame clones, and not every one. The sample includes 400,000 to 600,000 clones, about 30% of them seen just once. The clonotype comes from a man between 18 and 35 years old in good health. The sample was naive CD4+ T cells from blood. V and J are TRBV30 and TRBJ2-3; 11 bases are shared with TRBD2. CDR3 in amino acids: CAWSKVTSGTGGTDTQYF. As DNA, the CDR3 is TGTGCCTGGAGTAAGGTGACTAGCGGGACTGGGGGGACAGATACGCAGTATTTT.